The 28 T cell receptor beta chains listed next were all sequenced from one sample in a study of Graves' ophthalmopathy and Graves' hyperthyroidism. From RNA, the CDR3 regions of TCR beta chains were amplified and sequenced. HTBI primers primed a first-round RT-PCR, and a second-round multiplex PCR followed. TCRdb ran MiXCR on the multiplex PCR reads and lists one entry per CDR3 protein. Seen here are 500,000 to 800,000 distinct CDR3 sequences, about two fifths observed once, and the top ten hold 3% to 4%. The source material was peripheral blood. The receptor source for this set is an adult man with Graves' ophthalmopathy.

This clonotype was picked up a small number of times. This rearrangement joins TRBV6-2 or TRBV6-3 to TRBJ2-7, with TRBD1 matching over 10 bases. J lost 5 bases, V lost 4 bases, and 5 bases had no gene match. Per germline, CDR1 MNHEY and CDR2 SVGEGT. The CDR3 has 14 residues. CDR3 residues: CASSSGTGAHEQYF. The CDR3 DNA sequence: TGTGCCAGCAGTTCCGGGACAGGGGCCCACGAGCAGTACTTC.

The J gene is TRBJ1-5, the V gene TRBV9, with D unclear. The CDR3 has 12 residues. CDR1 SGDLS and CDR2 YYNGEE come from the germline V gene. V was cut by 3 bases and J by 12 bases, with 13 bases left in between. The CDR3 nucleotides read TGTGCCAGCAGCGAGATGACGGGTCTCCAGCATTTT. It translates to CASSEMTGLQHF. Full variable domain (rest looked up from reference TRBV9 and TRBJ1-5): DSGVTQTPKHLITATGQRVTLRCSPRSGDLSVYWYQQSLDQGLQFLIQYYNGEERAKGNILERFSAQQFPDLHSELNLSSLELGDSALYFCASSEMTGLQHFGDGTRLSIL.

Regarding this clonotype: Mismatch with germline at one junction end may stem from a read error. This rearrangement joins TRBV7-9 to TRBJ2-7; possibly TRBD1 or TRBD2 for D (5 bases each). Germline lookup yields CDR1 SEHNR and CDR2 FQNEAQ (reference sequence). The length of the CDR3 is 15 residues. The DNA for the CDR3 is TGCGCCAGCAGCCAAGATGGGGGACCGTTCGGAGAGCAGTACTTC. It encodes CASSQDGGPFGEQYF.

This clonotype was picked up a small number of times. The CDR3: CASSAIQGASYGYTF. In nucleotides, the CDR3 is TGCGCCAGCAGCGCAATACAGGGGGCAAGCTATGGCTACACCTTC. The genes are TRBV5-1 and TRBJ1-2; TRBD1 agrees at 9 bases. Unmatched junction bases numbered 8, after V lost 4 bases and J lost 4 bases. Germline CDR1 and CDR2: SGHRS and YFSETQ. CDR3 size: 15 residues.

A note on this clonotype: This may come from a read error, since a much larger clone is one base off. The gene calls are TRBV25-1 and TRBJ2-5; possibly TRBD2 for D (6 bases). CDR1 and CDR2 (germline): MGHDK, SYGVNS. This CDR3 comprises 14 residues. Trimming cost V 6 bases and J 6 bases, with 17 bases left between them. The CDR3, as DNA: TGTGCCAGCAGCTTGGGCGGGATCCGGAAGACCCAGTACTTC. The encoded protein is CASSLGGIRKTQYF.

J is TRBJ1-3 and V is TRBV29-1; unclear D gene. The CDR3 extends over 13 amino acids. CDR1 and CDR2 from the germline V gene are SQVTM and ANQGSEA. The V and J ends lost 6 bases and 4 bases respectively, with 13 bases between them. The CDR3 sequence is CSVSDSEGNTIYF. The CDR3, as DNA: TGCAGCGTCTCCGATTCGGAGGGAAACACCATATATTTT. The variable domain in full, with the rest retrieved from reference TRBV29-1 and TRBJ1-3, is SAVISQKPSRDICQRGTSLTIQCQVDSQVTMMFWYRQQPGQSLTLIATANQGSEATYESGFVIDKFPISRPNLTFSTLTVSNMSPEDSSIYLCSVSDSEGNTIYFGEGSWLTVV.

V gene TRBV10-3 combines with J gene TRBJ1-2; a weak D match, TRBD1 (5 bases). Trimming removed 10 bases at V and 4 bases at J, with 22 bases between. Germline V gene sequence: CDR1 ENHRY, CDR2 SYGVKD. The CDR3 has 15 residues. The CDR3 region has the DNA TGTGCCAGCCGGATGACAGCCACCACGCTCTATGGCTACACCTTC. It translates to CASRMTATTLYGYTF.

The chain joins TRBV15 to TRBJ2-5, with 10 bases aligning to TRBD2. Germline V gene data show CDR1 as LNHNV and CDR2 as YYDKDF (reference sequence). The CDR3 is 15 residues long. Trimming at V came to 1 base and at J to 4 bases, leaving 3 bases not matched to a gene. The CDR3 loop reads CATSRVAGGPETQYF. For the CDR3, the DNA is TGTGCCACCAGCAGAGTAGCGGGGGGCCCAGAGACCCAGTACTTC.

V and J are TRBV4-2 and TRBJ1-4, with 9 bases identical to TRBD1. CDR1 and CDR2 from the germline V gene are LGHNA and YNFKEQ. With V trimmed by 2 bases and J by 8 bases, 9 bases remained unmatched. The CDR3 is 16 residues long. As DNA, the CDR3 is TGTGCCAGCAGCCAAAGCCCGGGACAGGGTGGCGAAAAACTGTTTTTT. Translation gives CASSQSPGQGGEKLFF.

The chain employs TRBV29-1 and TRBJ2-2; D remains unclear. Germline V lookup: CDR1 SQVTM, CDR2 ANQGSEA. The CDR3 totals 11 residues. The V end was cut by 5 bases, the J end by 5 bases, with 6 bases between. The CDR3 loop is CSVITTGELFF. In nucleotides, the CDR3 is TGCAGCGTTATAACGACCGGGGAGCTGTTTTTT.

This clonotype has ten or more counts. Written as DNA, the CDR3 is TGTGCCAGCAGTTCACAGGGGATTTCACCCCTCCACTTT. Translation: CASSSQGISPLHF. The rearrangement uses TRBV11-2 and TRBJ1-6; 7 positions agree with TRBD1. Trimming at V came to 6 bases and at J to 9 bases, leaving 5 bases not matched to a gene. Germline CDR1 SGHAT, CDR2 FQNNGV. The CDR3 consists of 13 residues. The variable domain in full, with the rest retrieved from reference TRBV11-2 and TRBJ1-6, is EAGVAQSPRYKIIEKRQSVAFWCNPISGHATLYWYQQILGQGPKLLIQFQNNGVVDDSQLPKDRFSAERLKGVDSTLKIQPAKLEDSAVYLCASSSQGISPLHFGNGTRLTVT.

This chain links TRBV5-8 with TRBJ2-2; D is undetermined. Trimming took off 5 bases at V and 4 bases at J, with 9 bases between the two ends. Germline-derived CDR1 and CDR2 are SGHTS and YDEGEE. CDR3 size: 13 residues. The CDR3 DNA sequence: TGTGCCAGCAGTGAACAATTCACCGGGGAGCTGTTTTTT. Amino acids: CASSEQFTGELFF.

At least ten counts were recorded for this clonotype. The V and J genes are TRBV7-6 and TRBJ1-5, with D possibly being TRBD1 (5 bases). Germline lookup yields CDR1 SGHVS and CDR2 FNYEAQ. CDR3 length equals 16 residues. V was pared by 1 base and J by 6 bases, with 16 bases between. The CDR3 nucleotides read TGTGCCAGCAGCTTAGGAGAGGGACCGCCAGGTCAGCCCCAGCATTTT. Translated, it gives CASSLGEGPPGQPQHF.

This clonotype was detected many times. This chain connects TRBV2 to TRBJ2-7, with 10 bases matching TRBD1. CDR3 length: 15 amino acids. V was clipped by 7 bases and J by 4 bases; unmatched bases: 10. Germline V gene sequence: CDR1 SNHLY, CDR2 FYNNEI. The CDR3 bases are TGTGCCAGCACCAAGTATGGACAGGGGGTGTACGAGCAGTACTTC. It specifies CASTKYGQGVYEQYF.

V is TRBV7-3 and J is TRBJ2-2; either TRBD1 or TRBD2 may fit D (6 bases each). CDR3 size: 14 residues. The germline gives CDR1 SGHTA, CDR2 FQGTGA. Trimming pared 2 bases from V and 8 bases from J, leaving 12 bases between. CDR3 region: CASSLRGGTGELFF. CDR3 nucleotides: TGTGCCAGCAGCTTACGGGGCGGGACAGGGGAGCTGTTTTTT. Complete variable domain (other parts from reference TRBV7-3 and TRBJ2-2): GAGVSQTPSNKVTEKGKYVELRCDPISGHTALYWYRQSLGQGPEFLIYFQGTGAADDSGLPNDRFFAVRPEGSVSTLKIQRTERGDSAVYLCASSLRGGTGELFFGEGSRLTVL.

This clonotype was observed a few times. The J gene is TRBJ2-5, the V gene TRBV2, with a tentative D call TRBD1 (6 bases). This CDR3 has 17 residues. In germline, CDR1 is SNHLY, CDR2 FYNNEI. The V end lost 2 bases, the J end lost 5 bases, and 21 bases lay between the germline ends. CDR3 residues: CASSELRGIQVGETQYF. Written as DNA, the CDR3 is TGTGCCAGCAGTGAATTAAGGGGGATCCAGGTTGGGGAGACCCAGTACTTC.

This clonotype was counted ten times or more. The chain carries TRBV9 and TRBJ2-7, with a tentative D call TRBD2 (7 bases). This CDR3 region has 13 residues. Trimming cost V 0 bases and J 6 bases, with 10 bases left between them. CDR1 SGDLS and CDR2 YYNGEE come from the germline V gene. The CDR3 sequence is CASSVEGGIEQYF. The CDR3 coding sequence is TGTGCCAGCAGCGTAGAGGGGGGGATCGAGCAGTACTTC.

This clonotype showed up many times. V is TRBV9 and J is TRBJ1-3; 7 nucleotides agree with TRBD1. The V gene end was trimmed by 3 bases and the J gene end by 4 bases; junction bases not matched to a gene: 4. The CDR3 contains 14 residues. The germline V gene has CDR1 SGDLS and CDR2 YYNGEE. This chain's CDR3 is CASSGDREGNTIYF. CDR3 nucleotides: TGTGCCAGCAGCGGGGACAGAGAAGGAAACACCATATATTTT.

This clonotype was found many times. The chain combines TRBV7-2 with TRBJ1-1; a weak D match, TRBD1 (6 bases). Looked up from germline, CDR1 is SGHTA and CDR2 is FQGNSA. The CDR3 is 13 amino acids. V was trimmed by 0 bases and J by 7 bases, leaving 9 bases between them. The CDR3: CASSLAMDSEAFF. Here the CDR3 DNA reads TGTGCCAGCAGCTTAGCGATGGACAGTGAAGCTTTCTTT.

In this sample, this clonotype turned up many times. V gene TRBV29-1 combines with J gene TRBJ1-6; no definite D call. Germline V gives CDR1 SQVTM, CDR2 ANQGSEA. Trimming cost V 7 bases and J 10 bases, with 11 bases left between them. This CDR3 has 11 amino acids. The CDR3 coding sequence is TGCAGCGACGAACGCAAATCACCCCTCCACTTT. It encodes CSDERKSPLHF. Combining the CDR3 with reference TRBV29-1 and TRBJ1-6 gives the whole variable domain SAVISQKPSRDICQRGTSLTIQCQVDSQVTMMFWYRQQPGQSLTLIATANQGSEATYESGFVIDKFPISRPNLTFSTLTVSNMSPEDSSIYLCSDERKSPLHFGNGTRLTVT.

This clonotype was counted ten times or more. The chain employs TRBV2 and TRBJ1-6; possibly TRBD1 for D (5 bases). Looked up from germline, CDR1 is SNHLY and CDR2 is FYNNEI. The CDR3 runs 14 residues. The V end was cut by 4 bases, the J end by 5 bases, with 9 bases between. The CDR3 spells CASSADRNNSPLHF. The DNA for the CDR3 is TGTGCCAGCAGTGCAGACAGAAATAATTCACCCCTCCACTTT. Variable domain in full (rest from reference TRBV2 and TRBJ1-6): EPEVTQTPSHQVTQMGQEVILRCVPISNHLYFYWYRQILGQKVEFLVSFYNNEISEKSEIFDDQFSVERPDGSNFTLKIRSTKLEDSAMYFCASSADRNNSPLHFGNGTRLTVT.

Details on this clonotype: The junction departs from the called germline gene at one end, perhaps through a read error. The genes are TRBV10-3 and TRBJ2-5; 9 positions match TRBD2. This CDR3 is 15 amino acids long. Germline V CDR1 and CDR2: ENHRY, SYGVKD. As DNA, the CDR3 is TGTGCCAGCAGTTTTGAGCGGGGGGTCCAAGAGACCCAGTACTTC. Translating it yields CASSFERGVQETQYF.

This sequence joins TRBV3-1 and TRBJ2-7; no firm D call. Germline assignment: CDR1 LGHDT and CDR2 YNNKEL (reference sequence). This CDR3 comprises 13 residues. V was trimmed by 4 bases and J by 9 bases, leaving 16 bases between them. The CDR3 region is CASSPDERSGQYF. CDR3 sequence (DNA): TGTGCCAGCAGCCCGGACGAACGATCTGGGCAGTACTTC.

The chain uses TRBV2 and TRBJ1-1, with D unclear. The V and J ends lost 3 bases and 8 bases respectively, with 7 bases between them. The CDR3 loop spans 11 amino acids. CDR1 is SNHLY, CDR2 FYNNEI, per germline. The CDR3 loop is CASSEWAEAFF. The CDR3 DNA sequence: TGTGCCAGCAGTGAGTGGGCGGAAGCTTTCTTT. The full variable domain, rest sourced from reference TRBV2 and TRBJ1-1, is EPEVTQTPSHQVTQMGQEVILRCVPISNHLYFYWYRQILGQKVEFLVSFYNNEISEKSEIFDDQFSVERPDGSNFTLKIRSTKLEDSAMYFCASSEWAEAFFGQGTRLTVV.

This clonotype was detected a few times. The chain employs TRBV3-1 and TRBJ1-6; no definite D call. This CDR3 spans 14 amino acids. V lost 0 bases and J lost 7, with 7 bases in between. Looked up from germline, CDR1 is LGHDT and CDR2 is YNNKEL (reference sequence). The CDR3 coding sequence is TGTGCCAGCAGCCAAGATGTGGAAAATTCACCCCTCCACTTT. This encodes CASSQDVENSPLHF.

The chain recombines TRBV3-1 with TRBJ1-1; D remains unclear. Germline V gene lookup returns CDR1 LGHDT and CDR2 YNNKEL (reference sequence). CDR3 size: 15 residues. V was cut by 2 bases and J by 6 bases, with 16 bases left in between. The CDR3 region has the DNA TGTGCCAGCAGCCAACATGATCCGGGTCAGGCTGAAGCTTTCTTT. Residues: CASSQHDPGQAEAFF.

In this sample, this clonotype turned up a few times. The chain combines TRBV12-3 or TRBV12-4 with TRBJ2-7; possible D gene TRBD1, 5 bases. V lost 3 bases, J lost 7 bases, and 16 bases lay in between. The CDR3 covers 14 residues. The CDR3: CASSFVVRAGEQYF. CDR3 coding DNA: TGTGCCAGCAGTTTTGTGGTCAGGGCTGGGGAGCAGTACTTC.

Concerning this clonotype: This may be a read error, as it is one base from a much larger clone. The rearrangement links TRBV20-1 to TRBJ2-5; D is perhaps TRBD2 (6 bases). Germline loops: CDR1 DFQATT, CDR2 SNEGSKA (reference sequence). This CDR3 region has 14 residues. CDR3 DNA sequence: TGCAGAGCTGACTGGGAGGTCGTCGGGGGGACCCAGTACTTC. Amino acid sequence: CRADWEVVGGTQYF.